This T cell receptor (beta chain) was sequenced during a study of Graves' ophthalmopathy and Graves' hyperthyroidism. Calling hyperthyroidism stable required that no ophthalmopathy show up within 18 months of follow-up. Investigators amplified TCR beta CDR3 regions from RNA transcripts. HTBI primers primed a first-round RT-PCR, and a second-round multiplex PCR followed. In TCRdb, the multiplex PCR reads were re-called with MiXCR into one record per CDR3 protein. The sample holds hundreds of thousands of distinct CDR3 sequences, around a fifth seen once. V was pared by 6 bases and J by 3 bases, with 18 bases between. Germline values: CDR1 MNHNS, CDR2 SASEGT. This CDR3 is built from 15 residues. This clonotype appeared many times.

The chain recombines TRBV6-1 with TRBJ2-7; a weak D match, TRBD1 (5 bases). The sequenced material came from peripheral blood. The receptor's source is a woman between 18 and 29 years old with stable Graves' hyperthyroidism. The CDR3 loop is CASSQFLPQGYEQYF. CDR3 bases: TGTGCCAGCAGCCAGTTTCTTCCGCAGGGCTACGAGCAGTACTTC.